This entry lists 13 T cell receptor beta chains sequenced from one sample in a study of blood T cell repertoires in COVID-19. This table comes from immunoSEQ multiplex PCR, and its TCRdb copy is limited to in-frame clones, with some not included. The sample yields tens of thousands of clones, around 86% seen once. Material: peripheral blood. These receptors all come from a man aged 65 to 79 with active or convalescent COVID-19.

The table lists this clone with a count of one. This sequence joins TRBV7-3 and TRBJ2-1, with 8 bases fitting TRBD2. The CDR3 has 15 amino acids. V dropped 5 bases and J dropped 0; count of bases not matched to a gene: 3. CDR1 is SGHTA and CDR2 is FQGTGA in the germline V gene. The CDR3 protein is CASSPTSGSYNEQFF. CDR3 bases: TGTGCCAGCAGCCCTACTAGCGGCTCCTACAATGAGCAGTTCTTC.

This chain connects TRBV28 to TRBJ2-2; TRBD1 agrees at 10 bases. J was trimmed by 6 bases and V by 8 bases; bases with no gene match: 9. The CDR3 has 15 residues. Germline V lookup: CDR1 MDHEN, CDR2 SYDVKM. DNA of the CDR3: TGTGCCAGCGGCAGGGACAGGGGCTTCCCCGGGGAGCTGTTTTTT. Amino acid sequence: CASGRDRGFPGELFF.

The chain joins TRBV5-5 to TRBJ1-2, with a weak D call TRBD1 (5 bases). The CDR3 is made up of 12 amino acids. The germline V gene encodes CDR1 SGHKS and CDR2 YYEKEE (reference sequence). V lost 4 bases and J 3 bases, leaving 7 bases between the germline ends. DNA for the CDR3: TGTGCCAGCAGCCGACAGCACTATGGCTACACCTTC. As protein: CASSRQHYGYTF. The complete variable domain, with remaining parts taken from reference TRBV5-5 and TRBJ1-2, reads DAGVTQSPTHLIKTRGQQVTLRCSPISGHKSVSWYQQVLGQGPQFIFQYYEKEERGRGNFPDRFSARQFPNYSSELNVNALLLGDSALYLCASSRQHYGYTFGSGTRLTVV.

The V and J genes are TRBV11-2 and TRBJ2-7; TRBD1 matches 9 bases. The germline V gene has CDR1 SGHAT and CDR2 FQNNGV. The CDR3 contains 14 residues. The V gene end was trimmed by 4 bases and the J gene end by 3 bases; junction bases not matched to a gene: 4. The CDR3 DNA sequence: TGTGCCAGCAGCTCCCTGGACAGGGGCTACGAGCAGTACTTC. It yields the protein CASSSLDRGYEQYF. The entire variable domain, with the rest obtained from reference TRBV11-2 and TRBJ2-7, is as follows: EAGVAQSPRYKIIEKRQSVAFWCNPISGHATLYWYQQILGQGPKLLIQFQNNGVVDDSQLPKDRFSAERLKGVDSTLKIQPAKLEDSAVYLCASSSLDRGYEQYFGPGTRLTVT.

The chain carries TRBV6-4 and TRBJ2-6; 9 nucleotides agree with TRBD2. CDR1 is MRHNA, CDR2 SNTAGT, per germline. Trimming at V came to 3 bases and at J to 4 bases, leaving 13 bases not matched to a gene. The CDR3 totals 19 residues. The CDR3 protein is CASSEFAGGPSGGANVLTF. CDR3 DNA sequence: TGTGCCAGCAGTGAATTCGCGGGAGGGCCCTCGGGGGGGGCCAACGTCCTGACTTTC.

The V call is TRBV9, the J call TRBJ2-5, with TRBD1 matching over 10 bases. CDR1 is SGDLS and CDR2 is YYNGEE in the germline V gene. V lost 4 bases, J lost 5 bases, and 8 bases stayed unmatched. CDR3 length: 15 residues. CDR3 in amino acids: CASSPRTGGYETQYF. DNA for the CDR3: TGTGCCAGCAGCCCGCGGACAGGGGGTTACGAGACCCAGTACTTC.

V and J are TRBV28 and TRBJ1-2; 9 bases match TRBD1. Germline lookup yields CDR1 MDHEN and CDR2 SYDVKM. The CDR3 contains 17 residues. V was clipped by 5 bases and J by 1 base; unmatched bases: 11. This CDR3 is CASSLNRGRSVNYGYTF. For the CDR3, the DNA is TGTGCCAGCAGTCTTAACAGGGGGCGTTCAGTTAACTATGGCTACACCTTC.

The chain has TRBV19 and TRBJ2-1, with TRBD1 identical over 9 bases. Germline-derived CDR1 and CDR2 are LNHDA and SQIVND (reference sequence). J lost 6 bases, V lost 3 bases, and 3 bases had no gene match. This CDR3 contains 14 residues. The CDR3 nucleotides read TGTGCCAGTAGTATTACGACAGGGGGCAATGAGCAGTTCTTC. This translates into CASSITTGGNEQFF.

The chain has TRBV7-9 and TRBJ1-1; tentative D call: TRBD1 (6 bases). This CDR3 comprises 13 residues. V lost 5 bases and J lost 4, with 11 bases in between. The germline V gene has CDR1 SEHNR and CDR2 FQNEAQ (reference sequence). The chain's CDR3 is CASSAQGFTEAFF. The CDR3, as DNA: TGTGCCAGCAGCGCACAGGGTTTCACTGAAGCTTTCTTT.

The rearrangement joins TRBV19 to TRBJ2-5; TRBD1 agrees at 8 bases. The CDR3 spans 15 residues. Trimming took 6 bases from V and 5 from J; bases not matched to a gene: 11. Germline CDR1 is LNHDA and CDR2 is SQIVND (reference sequence). CDR3 residues: CASSEMQGARETQYF. The CDR3 nucleotides read TGTGCCAGTAGCGAAATGCAGGGGGCGCGGGAGACCCAGTACTTC.

This clone occurred once. The chain carries TRBV10-3 and TRBJ2-7, with D perhaps matching TRBD2 (5 bases). Germline V gives CDR1 ENHRY, CDR2 SYGVKD. The CDR3 totals 13 residues. V was cut by 10 bases and J by 0 bases, with 13 bases left in between. CDR3 in amino acids: CATAVGSSYEQYF. DNA for the CDR3: TGTGCCACGGCGGTGGGGAGCTCCTACGAGCAGTACTTC.

The chain recombines TRBV18 with TRBJ1-5; 7 bases line up with TRBD1. CDR3 length equals 15 residues. Per the germline V gene, CDR1 is KGHSH and CDR2 is LQKENI. The ends lost 2 bases at V and 4 bases at J; junction bases unmatched: 5. The CDR3 coding sequence is TGTGCCAGCTCACCATTGGACAGGCCTAATCAGCCCCAGCATTTT. Protein sequence: CASSPLDRPNQPQHF. Using reference TRBV18 and TRBJ1-5 for the parts outside the CDR3, the full variable domain is NAGVMQNPRHLVRRRGQEARLRCSPMKGHSHVYWYRQLPEEGLKFMVYLQKENIIDESGMPKERFSAEFPKEGPSILRIQQVVRGDSAAYFCASSPLDRPNQPQHFGDGTRLSIL.

The J gene is TRBJ2-3, the V gene TRBV7-2, with 7 positions matching TRBD2. From germline, CDR1 is SGHTA and CDR2 FQGNSA. The length of the CDR3 is 15 residues. The trim removed 5 bases at V and 5 bases at J, leaving 10 bases unmatched. The CDR3 protein is CASSPGGLAVDTQYF. CDR3 nucleotide sequence: TGTGCCAGCAGCCCAGGCGGTCTAGCGGTAGATACGCAGTATTTT.